The 5 T cell receptor beta chains below all came from one sample that was sequenced in a study of cytomegalovirus exposure and HLA in healthy donors. PCR employed 60 Vbeta and 13 Jbeta primers. Clones were read by immunoSEQ multiplex PCR, and TCRdb kept only the in-frame ones, dropping some. The sample lists under 200,000 clones; approximately 80% were seen once. Material for sequencing was PBMCs. The source of these receptors is a woman aged 50 to 60 in good health and CMV-seronegative.

The rearrangement joins TRBV27 to TRBJ2-3; TRBD2 agrees at 13 bases. Germline V gene lookup returns CDR1 MNHEY and CDR2 SMNVEV (reference sequence). This CDR3 spans 16 amino acids. J was trimmed by 6 bases and V by 7 bases; bases with no gene match: 10. The CDR3 nucleotides read TGTGCCAGCACTGGGCCACTAGCGGGGGGGTTGGATACGCAGTATTTT. Encoded protein: CASTGPLAGGLDTQYF.

V gene TRBV5-1 combines with J gene TRBJ2-3; D possibly corresponds to TRBD2 (6 bases). The CDR3 runs to 14 residues. V gave up 4 bases and J gave up 4 bases, with 13 bases separating them. CDR1 and CDR2 (germline): SGHRS, YFSETQ. CDR3 protein: CASSPGSNSDTQYF. DNA for the CDR3: TGCGCCAGCAGCCCCGGGAGTAATTCAGATACGCAGTATTTT.

This clone came up a few times. The V and J genes are TRBV12-1 and TRBJ2-7; TRBD2 reflects the table's D call only, with no check against the DNA. TRBV12-1 is described as a pseudogene. The CDR3 runs to 15 residues. The CDR3 loop reads CASSFVAENSYEQYF. CDR3 coding DNA: TGTGCCAGCAGCTTTGTAGCGGAAAACTCCTACGAGCAGTACTTC.

The chain's CDR3 is CASRNPGGPGNTIYF. In DNA form, the CDR3 reads TGTGCCAGCAGAAATCCCGGGGGGCCTGGAAACACCATATATTTT. The chain employs TRBV28 and TRBJ1-3, with D perhaps matching TRBD1 (6 bases). Germline assignment: CDR1 MDHEN and CDR2 SYDVKM. Trimming took off 6 bases at V and 2 bases at J, with 14 bases between the two ends. The CDR3 runs to 15 residues.

The genes are TRBV15 and TRBJ1-1; 7 nucleotides line up with TRBD1. The junction had 4 bases not matched to a gene; V was cut back by 1 base and J by 8 bases. Germline values: CDR1 LNHNV, CDR2 YYDKDF (reference sequence). The CDR3 sequence is 13 residues long. CDR3 residues: CATSRGDRVEAFF. The CDR3 coding sequence is TGTGCCACCAGCAGAGGAGACAGGGTCGAAGCTTTCTTT.